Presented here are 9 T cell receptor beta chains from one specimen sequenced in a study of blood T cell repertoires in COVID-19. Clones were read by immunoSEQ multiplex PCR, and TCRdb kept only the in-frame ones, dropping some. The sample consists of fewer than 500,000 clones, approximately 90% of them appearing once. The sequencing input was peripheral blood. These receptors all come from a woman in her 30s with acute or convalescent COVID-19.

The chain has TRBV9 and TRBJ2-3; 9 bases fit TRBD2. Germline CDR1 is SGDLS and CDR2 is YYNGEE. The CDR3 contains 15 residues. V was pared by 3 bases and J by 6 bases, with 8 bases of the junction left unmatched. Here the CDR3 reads CASSESGGTGDTQYF. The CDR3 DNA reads TGTGCCAGCAGCGAAAGCGGGGGGACTGGGGATACGCAGTATTTT.

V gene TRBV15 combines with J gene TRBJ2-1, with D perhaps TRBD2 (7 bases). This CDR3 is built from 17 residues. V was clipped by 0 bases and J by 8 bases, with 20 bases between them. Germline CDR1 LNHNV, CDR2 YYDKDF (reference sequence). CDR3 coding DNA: TGTGCCACCAGCAGAGATTTTCCGGGGGGCCCTGGAGATGAGCAGTTCTTC. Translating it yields CATSRDFPGGPGDEQFF.

The CDR3 nucleotides read TGTGCCACCAGCGACCGGGACAGGGGACGTCTGTACTTC. It specifies CATSDRDRGRLYF. V usage is TRBV24-1 and J usage is TRBJ2-7; 10 bases are a match to TRBD1. The V gene's germline CDR1 is KGHDR and CDR2 SFDVKD. The ends lost 7 bases at V and 12 bases at J; junction bases unmatched: 11. This CDR3 is 13 amino acids long.

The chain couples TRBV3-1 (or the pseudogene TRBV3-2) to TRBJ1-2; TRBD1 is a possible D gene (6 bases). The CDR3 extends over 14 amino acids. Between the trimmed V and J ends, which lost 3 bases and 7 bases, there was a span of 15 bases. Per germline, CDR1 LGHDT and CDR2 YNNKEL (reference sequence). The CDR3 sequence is CASSQSQGSSGYTF. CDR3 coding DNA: TGTGCCAGCAGCCAGTCACAGGGATCTTCTGGCTACACCTTC.

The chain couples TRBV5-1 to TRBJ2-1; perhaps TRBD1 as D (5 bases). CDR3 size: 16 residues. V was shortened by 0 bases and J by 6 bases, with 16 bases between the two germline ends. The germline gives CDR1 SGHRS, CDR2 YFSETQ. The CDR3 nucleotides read TGCGCCAGCAGCTTGGTCCCGGACATTTGGGTCAATGAGCAGTTCTTC. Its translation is CASSLVPDIWVNEQFF.

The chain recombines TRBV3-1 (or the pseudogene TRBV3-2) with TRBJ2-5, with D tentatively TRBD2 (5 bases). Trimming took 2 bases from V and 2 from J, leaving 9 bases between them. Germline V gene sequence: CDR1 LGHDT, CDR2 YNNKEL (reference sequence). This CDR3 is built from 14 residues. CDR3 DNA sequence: TGTGCCAGCAGCCAATCTAGACTACAAGAGACCCAGTACTTC. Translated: CASSQSRLQETQYF.

In nucleotides, the CDR3 is TGTGCCAGCAGAAAAACTAGCGGGGGCTACAATGAGCAGTTCTTC. As protein: CASRKTSGGYNEQFF. J is TRBJ2-1 and V is TRBV2; 11 bases map to TRBD2. CDR1 SNHLY and CDR2 FYNNEI come from the germline V gene. V lost 6 bases and J lost 3; bases outside the gene matches: 4. This CDR3 comprises 15 residues.

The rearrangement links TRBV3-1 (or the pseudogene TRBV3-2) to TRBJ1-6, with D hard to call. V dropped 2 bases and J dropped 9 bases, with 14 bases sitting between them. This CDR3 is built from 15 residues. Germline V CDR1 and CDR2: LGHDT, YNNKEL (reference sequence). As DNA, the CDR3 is TGTGCCAGCAGCCAATATCTGAGGGTTGGTTCACCCCTCCACTTT. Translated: CASSQYLRVGSPLHF.

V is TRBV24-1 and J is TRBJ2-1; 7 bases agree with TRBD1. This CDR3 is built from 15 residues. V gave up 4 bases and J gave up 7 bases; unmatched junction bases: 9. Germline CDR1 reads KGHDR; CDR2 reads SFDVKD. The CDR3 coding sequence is TGTGCCACCAGTGAACCAAGACAGGGAGAAAATGAGCAGTTCTTC. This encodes CATSEPRQGENEQFF.